Listed below are T cell receptor beta chains from one sample, sequenced in a study of blood T cell repertoires in COVID-19. Repertoires were generated with immunoSEQ multiplex PCR, while TCRdb's copy carries only in-frame clones and drops some. Among some 180,000 clones listed, around 87% were seen once. The sample was peripheral blood. These receptor sequences come from a man aged 45-65 years with acute or convalescent COVID-19. Each CDR3 is given with its conserved first and last residue. Fields, in order: V gene, clone size, CDR3 protein. Where a row states a size, it is once, few, many or the class of an expanded clone; other rows omit it.

V gene: TRBV7-8; clone size: NA; CDR3 protein: CASSRDLINYGYTF
V gene: TRBV21-1; clone size: few; CDR3 protein: CASSKRRGRGLTGANVLTF
V gene: TRBV10-3; clone size: NA; CDR3 protein: CAISGREGQVNYGYTF
V gene: TRBV24-1; clone size: NA; CDR3 protein: CATSDFGGLHTGELFF
V gene: TRBV6-5; clone size: NA; CDR3 protein: CASSLAGGTGELFF
V gene: TRBV7-2; clone size: NA; CDR3 protein: CASSPQLIAREAQYF
V gene: TRBV10-3; clone size: NA; CDR3 protein: CAIRNGQVYGYTF
V gene: TRBV7-2; clone size: NA; CDR3 protein: CASSLGRGRYEQYF
V gene: TRBV19; clone size: NA; CDR3 protein: CASRSTGTDNSPLHF
V gene: TRBV24-1; clone size: NA; CDR3 protein: CATSEGVDTQYF
V gene: TRBV27; clone size: NA; CDR3 protein: CASSLGRGDTQYF
V gene: TRBV30; clone size: once; CDR3 protein: CAWSVSSLNYGYTF
V gene: TRBV9; clone size: NA; CDR3 protein: CASEPGLEPYEQYF
V gene: TRBV19; clone size: NA; CDR3 protein: CASSIAGGNSPLHF
V gene: TRBV5-6; clone size: NA; CDR3 protein: CASSLGVGVTLNEKLFF
V gene: TRBV6-2/TRBV6-3; clone size: NA; CDR3 protein: CASSYKIYSGNTIYF
V gene: TRBV7-3; clone size: NA; CDR3 protein: CASSLDPTTEETQYF
V gene: TRBV27; clone size: NA; CDR3 protein: CASSLNPEGEKLFF
V gene: TRBV20-1; clone size: NA; CDR3 protein: CSVELSDTQYF
V gene: TRBV5-1; clone size: NA; CDR3 protein: CASSLDVRGSSYNEQFF
V gene: TRBV28; clone size: once; CDR3 protein: CASSLTGTTEAFF
V gene: TRBV6-5; clone size: NA; CDR3 protein: CASSYGGTEYNEQFF
V gene: TRBV11-2; clone size: NA; CDR3 protein: CASSRSDGYSYEQYF
V gene: TRBV2; clone size: few; CDR3 protein: CASSDGLAGSNEQFF
V gene: TRBV19; clone size: NA; CDR3 protein: CASSISVVSNQPQHF
V gene: TRBV19; clone size: NA; CDR3 protein: CASSIDLSSGNTIYF
V gene: TRBV9; clone size: NA; CDR3 protein: CASSPTDTGGAGETQYF
V gene: TRBV5-6; clone size: NA; CDR3 protein: CASSFPGTGTQETQYF
V gene: TRBV4-2; clone size: NA; CDR3 protein: CASSPLGAAGGPYTGELFF
V gene: TRBV4-2; clone size: NA; CDR3 protein: CASSKRGQPNEKLFF
V gene: TRBV12-3/TRBV12-4; clone size: once; CDR3 protein: CASSRQGAGELFF
V gene: TRBV7-9; clone size: NA; CDR3 protein: CASRRGTYEQYF
V gene: TRBV10-1; clone size: NA; CDR3 protein: CASSESWASSYNEQFF
V gene: TRBV18; clone size: NA; CDR3 protein: CASSPGPIASYEQYF
V gene: TRBV27; clone size: NA; CDR3 protein: CASQRQGSYEQYF
V gene: TRBV5-6; clone size: NA; CDR3 protein: CASSLVGSRNQPQHF
V gene: TRBV11-2; clone size: NA; CDR3 protein: CASRLRGGWQETQYF
V gene: TRBV5-1; clone size: NA; CDR3 protein: CASSLNVRRDHTDTQYF
V gene: TRBV28; clone size: NA; CDR3 protein: CASSFFGDYSNQPQHF
V gene: TRBV6-1; clone size: NA; CDR3 protein: CASSETPGKLFF
V gene: TRBV7-9; clone size: NA; CDR3 protein: CASSPGQGAQGNEKLFF
V gene: TRBV6-4; clone size: NA; CDR3 protein: CASIEEATNEKLFF
V gene: TRBV30; clone size: NA; CDR3 protein: CACRTSRGGEQFF
V gene: TRBV2; clone size: NA; CDR3 protein: CASSFDSAYNSPLHF
V gene: TRBV4-2; clone size: NA; CDR3 protein: CASSQGVQGANTGELFF
V gene: TRBV10-3; clone size: NA; CDR3 protein: CAISLEVTGELFF
V gene: TRBV5-1; clone size: NA; CDR3 protein: CASSLVTGTDTQYF
V gene: TRBV2; clone size: NA; CDR3 protein: CASTSRRAPSGNTIYF
V gene: TRBV19; clone size: NA; CDR3 protein: CASSRLGGLEYNEQFF
V gene: TRBV5-1; clone size: NA; CDR3 protein: CASSLAGISTDTQYF
V gene: TRBV28; clone size: NA; CDR3 protein: CASSFIPPLFRREVTDTQYF
V gene: TRBV2; clone size: NA; CDR3 protein: CASSIGTVEAFF
V gene: TRBV5-1; clone size: NA; CDR3 protein: CASRQGEAGELFF
V gene: TRBV19; clone size: once; CDR3 protein: CASSNTPGQGSNSPLHF
V gene: TRBV6-5; clone size: NA; CDR3 protein: CASRRRQASTGELFF